This TCR beta chain was profiled in a study of OX40 agonist ivuxolimab in advanced cancers. Germline V gene sequence: CDR1 LNHDA, CDR2 SQIVND (reference sequence). The CDR3 loop spans 13 amino acids. The ends were cut back, 0 bases at V and 1 base at J, with 3 bases in the middle. Profiling relied on immunoSEQ multiplex PCR, and the TCRdb table lists in-frame clones only, not all of them. Of roughly 80,000 clones listed, around 86% were seen once; the top ten hold under 6.5%. The sequencing used CD4+ or CD8+ T cells sorted from blood, collected in a trial of the OX40 agonist ivuxolimab. This receptor was obtained from an adult with an advanced solid tumor such as melanoma, head and neck, liver or kidney cancer. The gene calls are TRBV19 and TRBJ2-5; D is undetermined. In DNA, the CDR3 is TGTGCCAGTAGTATAGATGGCCAAGAGACCCAGTACTTC. Its translation: CASSIDGQETQYF.